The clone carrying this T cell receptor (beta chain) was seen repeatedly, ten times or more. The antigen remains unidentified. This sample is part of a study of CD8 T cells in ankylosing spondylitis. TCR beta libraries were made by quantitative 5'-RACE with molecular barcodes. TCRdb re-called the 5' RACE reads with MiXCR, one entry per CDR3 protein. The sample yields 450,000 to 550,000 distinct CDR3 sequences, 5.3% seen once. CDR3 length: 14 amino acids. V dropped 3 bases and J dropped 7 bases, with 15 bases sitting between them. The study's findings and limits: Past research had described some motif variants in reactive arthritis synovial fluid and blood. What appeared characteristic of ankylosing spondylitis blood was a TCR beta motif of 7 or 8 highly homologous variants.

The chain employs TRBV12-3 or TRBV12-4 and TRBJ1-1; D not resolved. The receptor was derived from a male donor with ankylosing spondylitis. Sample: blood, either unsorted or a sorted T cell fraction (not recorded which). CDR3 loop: CASSFAGRWVEAFF. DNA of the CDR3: TGTGCCAGCAGTTTCGCAGGTCGGTGGGTTGAAGCTTTCTTT.